The 20 T cell receptor beta chains listed next were all sequenced from one sample in a study of blood T cell repertoires in COVID-19. This table comes from immunoSEQ multiplex PCR, and its TCRdb copy is limited to in-frame clones, with some not included. The sample includes about 180,000 clones, around 84% of them seen just once. The sequenced material came from peripheral blood. The origin of the receptors is a man between 60 and 70 years old with COVID-19, enrolled during active disease.

On this clone: The identical CDR3 is also encoded by other nucleotide sequences in the sample. J is TRBJ1-5 and V is TRBV2; no firm D call. CDR3 length equals 13 residues. The V end lost 4 bases, the J end lost 6 bases, and 10 bases lay between the germline ends. CDR1 is SNHLY and CDR2 is FYNNEI in the germline V gene. CDR3 nucleotide sequence: TGTGCCAGCAGTGGGGCAGGAGGTCAGCCCCAGCATTTT. Translated, it gives CASSGAGGQPQHF. Full variable domain (rest looked up from reference TRBV2 and TRBJ1-5): EPEVTQTPSHQVTQMGQEVILRCVPISNHLYFYWYRQILGQKVEFLVSFYNNEISEKSEIFDDQFSVERPDGSNFTLKIRSTKLEDSAMYFCASSGAGGQPQHFGDGTRLSIL.

The chain joins TRBV24-1 to TRBJ2-3; perhaps TRBD1 as D (6 bases). The CDR3 covers 13 residues. In germline, CDR1 is KGHDR, CDR2 SFDVKD. V dropped 6 bases and J dropped 2 bases, with 8 bases sitting between them. The CDR3 DNA sequence: TGTGCCACCAGTACAGGGAACACAGATACGCAGTATTTT. Residues: CATSTGNTDTQYF.

This clone was seen only once. The chain uses TRBV7-8 and TRBJ1-3; no firm D call. The V gene lost 0 bases and the J gene lost 0 bases, with 9 bases spanning the gap. Germline V gives CDR1 SGHVS, CDR2 FQNEAQ. The CDR3 consists of 16 residues. The CDR3 here is CASSLADSASGNTIYF. Here the CDR3 DNA reads TGTGCCAGCAGCTTAGCCGACTCAGCCTCTGGAAACACCATATATTTT. The entire variable domain, with the rest obtained from reference TRBV7-8 and TRBJ1-3, is as follows: GAGVSQSPRYKVAKRGQDVALRCDPISGHVSLFWYQQALGQGPEFLTYFQNEAQLDKSGLPSDRFFAERPEGSVSTLKIQRTQQEDSAVYLCASSLADSASGNTIYFGEGSWLTVV.

The CDR3 sequence: CSALSRTGGILNTEAFF. The CDR3 nucleotides read TGCAGCGCCTTGTCAAGAACGGGAGGCATACTGAACACTGAAGCTTTCTTT. The chain uses TRBV29-1 and TRBJ1-1; no clear D. CDR1 SQVTM and CDR2 ANQGSEA come from the germline V gene. The CDR3 is made up of 17 amino acids. V was clipped by 7 bases and J by 0 bases, with 24 bases between them.

The chain's CDR3 is CASSPGGRGFNQPQHF. CDR3 coding DNA: TGTGCCAGCAGCCCGGGGGGCCGGGGCTTCAATCAGCCCCAGCATTTT. The genes are TRBV11-2 and TRBJ1-5; perhaps TRBD1 as D (6 bases). CDR1 and CDR2 (germline): SGHAT, FQNNGV. The ends were cut back, 5 bases at V and 3 bases at J, with 17 bases in the middle. CDR3 length equals 16 residues.

This sequence joins TRBV21-1 and TRBJ1-5; the D segment call TRBD1 is taken from the table without a DNA check. TRBV21-1 is a pseudogene locus. The CDR3 length is 16 residues. The CDR3 DNA reads TGTGCCAGCAGCATGGGGACAGCCGAGGGCAATCAGCCCCAGCATTTT. Protein sequence: CASSMGTAEGNQPQHF.

The J gene is TRBJ2-7, the V gene TRBV30; 10 bases line up with TRBD1. The CDR3 is 13 amino acids. Trimming took 4 bases from V and 6 from J; bases not matched to a gene: 6. CDR1 and CDR2 from the germline V gene are GTSNPN and SVGIG (reference sequence). The CDR3 nucleotides are TGTGCCTGGACCCGGGACAGGGGAGTCGAGCAGTACTTC. Its protein product is CAWTRDRGVEQYF.

The chain is built from TRBV4-3 and TRBJ1-6, with 10 bases aligning to TRBD1. Trimming took 0 bases from V and 7 from J; bases not matched to a gene: 6. Looked up from germline, CDR1 is LGHNA and CDR2 is YSLEER. There are 17 residues in the CDR3. This chain's CDR3 is CASSQESVGQGNSPLHF. DNA of the CDR3: TGCGCCAGCAGCCAAGAGTCCGTGGGACAGGGGAATTCACCCCTCCACTTT.

V and J are TRBV18 and TRBJ1-4; 7 nucleotides line up with TRBD1. The CDR3 sequence is 13 residues long. V lost 6 bases to trimming and J lost 11 bases; unmatched junction nucleotides: 9. Germline assignment: CDR1 KGHSH and CDR2 LQKENI. CDR3 amino acids: CASSRGQEEKLFF. DNA of the CDR3: TGTGCCAGCTCGCGAGGACAGGAAGAGAAACTGTTTTTT.

The chain couples TRBV7-2 to TRBJ1-2, with D hard to call. With 1 base removed from V and 4 bases from J, the gap between germline ends came to 13 bases. The V gene's germline CDR1 is SGHTA and CDR2 FQGNSA. The CDR3 is 15 residues long. In nucleotides, the CDR3 is TGTGCCAGCAGCTTAGACTTCGGGTCCTTCTATGGCTACACCTTC. Encoded protein: CASSLDFGSFYGYTF.

The V and J genes are TRBV7-9 and TRBJ2-1; 8 bases agree with TRBD1. The CDR3 totals 18 residues. The trim removed 4 bases at V and 0 bases at J, leaving 11 bases unmatched. The germline CDR1 and CDR2 sequences are SEHNR and FQNEAQ (reference sequence). CDR3 loop: CASSSPGQVLNSYNEQFF. The CDR3 bases are TGTGCCAGCAGCTCACCGGGACAGGTCTTAAACTCCTACAATGAGCAGTTCTTC.

The CDR3 protein is CASSKGQGVGNEQYF. The DNA for the CDR3 is TGTGCCAGCAGCAAGGGACAGGGGGTAGGGAACGAGCAGTACTTC. The rearrangement links TRBV7-9 to TRBJ2-7, with 11 bases fitting TRBD1. V gave up 5 bases and J gave up 5 bases; unmatched junction bases: 8. Germline V lookup: CDR1 SEHNR, CDR2 FQNEAQ (reference sequence). The CDR3 consists of 15 residues.

V gene TRBV7-6 combines with J gene TRBJ2-3, with a possible D match to TRBD2 (7 bases). The CDR3 extends over 16 amino acids. Trimming shortened V by 4 bases and J by 4 bases, and 18 bases separated the two germline ends. Germline V gene lookup returns CDR1 SGHVS and CDR2 FNYEAQ. The CDR3 nucleotides read TGTGCCAGCAGCTCCCAGCTCGGAGGGGGGGCAGATACGCAGTATTTT. Protein product: CASSSQLGGGADTQYF.

The V call is TRBV5-1, the J call TRBJ2-1; 9 nucleotides line up with TRBD1. J was trimmed by 2 bases and V by 5 bases; bases with no gene match: 5. CDR3 length: 15 residues. Germline values: CDR1 SGHRS, CDR2 YFSETQ. CDR3 nucleotide sequence: TGCGCCAGCAGTCTCGGGACAGGGACCTACAATGAGCAGTTCTTC. Its translation: CASSLGTGTYNEQFF.

The J gene is TRBJ2-1, the V gene TRBV3-1 (or the pseudogene TRBV3-2); 7 bases are a match to TRBD1. The V gene end was trimmed by 1 base and the J gene end by 4 bases; junction bases not matched to a gene: 1. CDR3 size: 14 residues. Germline V gene sequence: CDR1 LGHDT, CDR2 YNNKEL (reference sequence). The CDR3 loop reads CASSQATGYNEQFF. In DNA form, the CDR3 reads TGTGCCAGCAGCCAAGCGACAGGGTACAATGAGCAGTTCTTC.

Only a few counts were recorded for this clone. The chain couples TRBV2 to TRBJ2-7; perhaps TRBD2 as D (6 bases). The ends were cut back, 1 base at V and 3 bases at J, with 13 bases in the middle. This CDR3 region has 15 residues. Per germline, CDR1 SNHLY and CDR2 FYNNEI. The CDR3 region is CASSEGVQGGYEQYF. CDR3 DNA sequence: TGTGCCAGCAGTGAAGGTGTTCAGGGAGGCTACGAGCAGTACTTC.

The sample holds one count of this clone. V usage is TRBV6-5 and J usage is TRBJ1-5; D call uncertain. This CDR3 spans 15 amino acids. Trimming removed 8 bases from V and 1 base from J, with 15 bases in between. The V gene's germline CDR1 is MNHEY and CDR2 SVGAGI. The CDR3 protein is CASSPSGKSNQPQHF. The CDR3 DNA is TGTGCCAGCTCCCCATCGGGTAAAAGCAATCAGCCCCAGCATTTT.

This clone has a single count. The V call is TRBV6-5, the J call TRBJ1-6; TRBD1 matches 7 bases. After removal of 4 bases from V and 7 bases from J, the junction contained 4 bases not matched to a gene. The germline gives CDR1 MNHEY, CDR2 SVGAGI. The CDR3 spans 14 residues. The CDR3 coding sequence is TGTGCCAGCAGTTCGGGACAGTTGAATTCACCCCTCCACTTT. Amino acid sequence: CASSSGQLNSPLHF.

The CDR3 DNA is TGTGCCAGTAGTATCACTAGCGGGGGGAACACCGGGGAGCTGTTTTTT. This codes for CASSITSGGNTGELFF. The rearrangement joins TRBV19 to TRBJ2-2, with 11 bases fitting TRBD2. This CDR3 is built from 16 residues. Germline assignment: CDR1 LNHDA and CDR2 SQIVND (reference sequence). V lost 3 bases to trimming and J lost 1 base; unmatched junction nucleotides: 1.

For the CDR3, the DNA is TGTGCCAGCAGCTCCTATTCCGTGGACAGGAACACTGAAGCTTTCTTT. Protein sequence: CASSSYSVDRNTEAFF. V gene TRBV11-3 combines with J gene TRBJ1-1, with D perhaps matching TRBD1 (6 bases). The CDR3 spans 16 residues. Trimming left V 4 bases short and J 1 base short, with 16 bases between. Germline loops: CDR1 SGHNT, CDR2 YENEEA.